This T cell receptor beta chain was captured by sequencing in a study of blood T cell repertoires in COVID-19 (TCRdb year 2020). Some background on the complete study: The collaborator samples originated in the United States, Italy and Spain and spanned the acute and convalescent phases of COVID-19. Where available, HLA class I and class II types were obtained from metadata supplied by the sample provider rather than from assay-based typing. Samples came from the ongoing ImmuneRACE study (first 160 participants) plus 1,254 subjects from 6 global collaborators. The dataset comprised deeply sampled blood TCRbeta repertoires from subjects exposed to, actively infected with, or recovered from COVID-19. The repertoires were made available in a free public database intended to serve as a resource for research on the immune response to SARS-CoV-2. Sample metadata almost always included a de-identified subject ID, COVID-19 status, age in years and sex. The material from the prospective study consisted of cDNA or gDNA derived from T cells, B-cell-depleted T cells, or PBMCs. Points the paper makes about the study in general: How much clinical and demographic metadata was included differed by source and by participant, and the metadata was provided uncurated.

TCRbeta CDR3 regions were amplified from genomic DNA using the immunoSEQ Assay, a bias-controlled multiplex PCR. The authors' pipeline ran thus. Within the assay, amplification of reference gene primers was used to estimate how many nucleated cells each sample contained. Sequence reads were collapsed and filtered to measure the absolute abundance of every unique TCRbeta CDR3 rearrangement. Productive Simpson clonality was computed per sample as the square root of Simpson's diversity index over productive rearrangements. TCRdb obtained this table from immuneACCESS and retained in-frame rearrangements with V and J assigned. These tables miss some clones; where compared with another copy, unresolved V genes account for less than half of the shortfall, and the remainder is unexplained. The V and J calls and the clone size are those of that table, but D and trimming were determined from the DNA. In all, the sample holds around 82,000 clones, and about 88% of those were seen once. The leading ten clones occupy around 6% of the sample.

The CDR3 measures 14 amino acids from cysteine to phenylalanine. Kept here is only the CDR3 DNA, which spans 42 bases and is read in frame from base 1. The germline V gene provides CDR1 SGHRS and CDR2 YFSETQ. V and J are truncated by 2 bases and 5 bases respectively, leaving an intervening sequence of 14 bases. As regards this clone: What this receptor recognizes is not known. No quality values exist for individual bases; no much larger clone is one base distant.

At one collaborating source in Seattle, patients were enrolled during active infection and were followed longitudinally through the course of disease. The collaborating institutions used their own protocols to collect whole blood in K2EDTA tubes. Collaborator samples were shipped for TCRbeta analysis as frozen whole blood, isolated PBMCs, or DNA extracted from either sample type. This chain is built from TRBV5-1 and TRBJ2-7; TRBD1 is a weak D gene call, 6 bases matching. The sequence came from an elderly man with COVID-19, enrolled during active disease. The specimen sequenced was peripheral blood. DNA sequence: TGCGCCAGCAGCTTAACAGGGTCAAACAACGAGCAGTACTTC. Its protein reads: CASSLTGSNNEQYF.